Sequencing of this T cell receptor (beta chain) was carried out in a study of blood T cell repertoires in COVID-19. For the study at large: The origin of the acute and convalescent COVID-19 samples was the United States, Italy and Spain. PBMCs, B-cell-depleted T cells, or T cells were the source of the cDNA or gDNA that made up the material.

Germline-derived CDR1 and CDR2 are MNHEY and SVGAGI. This CDR3 comprises 15 residues. Trimming removed 8 bases from V and 1 base from J, with 15 bases in between. The repertoire was sequenced with immunoSEQ multiplex PCR; TCRdb's copy has only in-frame clones and lacks some. The sample records nearly 250,000 clones, approximately 82% being singletons. Sequencing was done on a sample of peripheral blood. The TCR originated in a woman older than 75 with acute or convalescent COVID-19. This rearrangement joins TRBV6-5 to TRBJ1-5, with a weak D call TRBD1 (6 bases). CDR3 nucleotide sequence: TGTGCCAGCGGACGGACAGACTCAAGCAATCAGCCCCAGCATTTT. It yields the protein CASGRTDSSNQPQHF.